Below, 24 T cell receptor beta chains from the same sample are listed, as sequenced in a study of blood T cell repertoires in COVID-19. Clones were read by immunoSEQ multiplex PCR, and TCRdb kept only the in-frame ones, dropping some. The table has 410,000 or so clones, 70% to 90% seen once. Sequenced input: peripheral blood. The receptors were sampled from a woman in her twenties or thirties with active or convalescent COVID-19.

The V call is TRBV6-1, the J call TRBJ2-1; 7 nucleotides align to TRBD2. This CDR3 has 17 amino acids. The trim removed 3 bases at V and 3 bases at J, leaving 11 bases unmatched. Per germline, CDR1 MNHNS and CDR2 SASEGT. As DNA, the CDR3 is TGTGCCAGCAGTGAGTGGGGAGCGGGATTGAGCTACAATGAGCAGTTCTTC. It codes for CASSEWGAGLSYNEQFF.

This chain links TRBV2 with TRBJ2-5, with 8 nucleotides matching TRBD2. Germline trimming cut 4 bases from V and 2 bases from J; bases unmatched to any gene: 3. The CDR3 loop spans 14 amino acids. Germline CDR1 and CDR2: SNHLY and FYNNEI. CDR3 DNA: TGTGCCAGCAGTGCAAGCGGGGGACAAGAGACCCAGTACTTC. Residues: CASSASGGQETQYF. Full variable domain (outside the CDR3, taken from reference TRBV2 and TRBJ2-5): EPEVTQTPSHQVTQMGQEVILRCVPISNHLYFYWYRQILGQKVEFLVSFYNNEISEKSEIFDDQFSVERPDGSNFTLKIRSTKLEDSAMYFCASSASGGQETQYFGPGTRLLVL.

The chain combines TRBV30 with TRBJ1-6; maybe TRBD1 (6 bases). Between the trimmed V and J ends, which lost 2 bases and 10 bases, there was a span of 15 bases. Germline assignment: CDR1 GTSNPN and CDR2 SVGIG (reference sequence). This CDR3 contains 14 residues. The CDR3 region is CAWSIQGSRSPLHF. CDR3 bases: TGTGCCTGGAGTATACAGGGATCTAGATCACCCCTCCACTTT. The entire variable domain, with the rest obtained from reference TRBV30 and TRBJ1-6, is as follows: SQTIHQWPATLVQPVGSPLSLECTVEGTSNPNLYWYRQAAGRGLQLLFYSVGIGQISSEVPQNLSASRPQDRQFILSSKKLLLSDSGFYLCAWSIQGSRSPLHFGNGTRLTVT.

This clone turned up a few times. The chain links TRBV27 to TRBJ1-2; D possibly corresponds to TRBD1 (6 bases). Germline CDR1 reads MNHEY; CDR2 reads SMNVEV (reference sequence). CDR3 length equals 15 residues. The V end was cut by 5 bases, the J end by 4 bases, with 17 bases between. The CDR3: CASSATGFLAYGYTF. CDR3 nucleotides: TGTGCCAGCAGTGCTACAGGGTTTTTAGCCTATGGCTACACCTTC.

The V call is TRBV5-4, the J call TRBJ1-2, with 7 bases fitting TRBD1. The CDR3 loop spans 14 amino acids. CDR1 is SGHNT, CDR2 YYREEE, per germline (reference sequence). The junction had 7 bases not matched to a gene; V was cut back by 2 bases and J by 6 bases. The DNA for the CDR3 is TGTGCCAGCAGCTTCGGAGGGGGCGAGGATGGCTACACCTTC. Translating gives CASSFGGGEDGYTF.

This clone has more than one count but fewer than ten. V usage is TRBV19 and J usage is TRBJ1-2; 8 bases agree with TRBD1. After removal of 1 base from V and 5 bases from J, the junction contained 6 bases not matched to a gene. The germline V gene encodes CDR1 LNHDA and CDR2 SQIVND (reference sequence). This CDR3 is 15 amino acids long. The CDR3 DNA reads TGTGCCAGTAGTATAGCGTCGGGACAGGTTTATGGCTACACCTTC. Amino acids: CASSIASGQVYGYTF.

The chain links TRBV2 to TRBJ1-1; D unclear. Trimming removed 7 bases at V and 8 bases at J, with 8 bases between. The CDR3 sequence is 10 residues long. Germline V lookup: CDR1 SNHLY, CDR2 FYNNEI. CDR3 in amino acids: CASTRGEAFF. The CDR3 nucleotides are TGTGCCAGCACGAGAGGGGAAGCTTTCTTT.

This clone showed up just once. V is TRBV18 and J is TRBJ1-2, with 8 positions matching TRBD1. The CDR3 contains 16 residues. Trimming removed 2 bases from V and 3 bases from J; junction bases left unmatched: 8. In germline, CDR1 is KGHSH, CDR2 LQKENI. The CDR3 protein is CASSPGTGYQYYGYTF. CDR3 DNA sequence: TGTGCCAGCTCACCAGGGACAGGATATCAATACTATGGCTACACCTTC.

The chain couples TRBV11-3 to TRBJ2-2; TRBD2 aligns across 16 bases. J gave up 4 bases and V 5 bases, and 10 bases lay outside the gene matches. CDR1 and CDR2 from the germline V gene are SGHNT and YENEEA. This CDR3 comprises 19 residues. The CDR3 DNA sequence: TGTGCCAGCAGCATAGGGACTAGCGGGAGGGCCTCGGTCACCGGGGAGCTGTTTTTT. It translates to CASSIGTSGRASVTGELFF.

CDR3 in DNA: TGTGCCGGGAAGGCTAGCTATGAGCAGTTCTTC. As protein: CAGKASYEQFF. V is TRBV6-5 and J is TRBJ2-1; a weak D match, TRBD2 (5 bases). Germline CDR1 MNHEY, CDR2 SVGAGI. This CDR3 spans 11 amino acids. The V gene lost 11 bases and the J gene lost 8 bases, with 13 bases spanning the gap.

CDR3 sequence: CASSLDQGRLGDEAFF. The CDR3 nucleotides are TGCGCCAGCAGCTTGGACCAGGGGCGGCTTGGTGATGAAGCTTTCTTT. This rearrangement joins TRBV5-1 to TRBJ1-1, with D possibly TRBD1 on 6 matching bases. Trimming removed 0 bases from V and 7 bases from J, with 19 bases in between. Germline V gives CDR1 SGHRS, CDR2 YFSETQ. This CDR3 spans 16 amino acids.

This chain connects TRBV12-3 or TRBV12-4 to TRBJ1-5; D is ambiguous. The V end lost 2 bases, the J end lost 4 bases, and 3 bases lay between the germline ends. The CDR3 loop spans 12 amino acids. The CDR3 protein is CASSLQNQPQHF. CDR3 sequence (DNA): TGTGCCAGCAGTTTACAGAATCAGCCCCAGCATTTT.

This clone is a singleton in its sample. Other DNA sequences within the sample encode an identical CDR3. The V and J genes are TRBV5-6 and TRBJ1-1; D not certain. Per the germline V gene, CDR1 is SGHDT and CDR2 is YYEEEE. V lost 0 bases to trimming and J lost 1 base, with 7 bases between them. This CDR3 contains 14 residues. The CDR3 region is CASSLAGGNTEAFF. In DNA form, the CDR3 reads TGTGCCAGCAGCTTGGCAGGAGGGAACACTGAAGCTTTCTTT.

This clone came up a few times. The chain links TRBV11-1 to TRBJ2-5; D remains ambiguous. This CDR3 has 14 residues. V was trimmed by 1 base and J by 3 bases, leaving 9 bases between them. Germline lookup yields CDR1 SGHAT and CDR2 FQDESV (reference sequence). The CDR3 reads CASSLEYSKETQYF. Written as DNA, the CDR3 is TGTGCCAGCAGCTTAGAGTATAGCAAAGAGACCCAGTACTTC.

The CDR3 DNA follows: TGTGCCACGAGGAGGCAGAACACTGAAGCTTTCTTT. Translation gives CATRRQNTEAFF. V usage is TRBV15 and J usage is TRBJ1-1; D call uncertain. V lost 9 bases to trimming and J lost 1 base, with 9 bases between them. This CDR3 has 12 residues. The germline V gene encodes CDR1 LNHNV and CDR2 YYDKDF (reference sequence). The complete variable domain, with remaining parts taken from reference TRBV15 and TRBJ1-1, reads DAMVIQNPRYQVTQFGKPVTLSCSQTLNHNVMYWYQQKSSQAPKLLFHYYDKDFNNEADTPDNFQSRRPNTSFCFLDIRSPGLGDTAMYLCATRRQNTEAFFGQGTRLTVV.

The chain carries TRBV7-5 and TRBJ2-7; the table gives TRBD2 as D, unverified against the DNA. TRBV7-5 is reported as a pseudogene. The CDR3 totals 17 residues. The chain's CDR3 is CVRSLVTGVAGTYEQYF. The CDR3 DNA follows: TGTGTCAGAAGCTTAGTGACCGGGGTAGCGGGGACCTACGAGCAGTACTTC.

This clone was observed once. The sample has other DNA sequences that encode this CDR3 too. This rearrangement joins TRBV14 to TRBJ1-1; D is ambiguous. Trimming removed 3 bases at V and 0 bases at J, with 5 bases between. Germline V CDR1 and CDR2: SGHDN, FVKESK. The CDR3 has 13 residues. The CDR3 DNA follows: TGTGCCAGCAGCCAGTCCTTGAACACTGAAGCTTTCTTT. As protein: CASSQSLNTEAFF. Drawing the rest from reference TRBV14 and TRBJ1-1, the complete variable domain is EAGVTQFPSHSVIEKGQTVTLRCDPISGHDNLYWYRRVMGKEIKFLLHFVKESKQDESGMPNNRFLAERTGGTYSTLKVQPAELEDSGVYFCASSQSLNTEAFFGQGTRLTVV.

This chain links TRBV6-1 with TRBJ1-4; the match to TRBD1 covers 8 bases. The CDR3 sequence is 15 residues long. CDR1 and CDR2 from the germline V gene are MNHNS and SASEGT. Trimming removed 3 bases from V and 8 bases from J; junction bases left unmatched: 8. CDR3 in DNA: TGTGCCAGCAGTGACCACGGGACAGGAGGCGAAAAACTGTTTTTT. Residues: CASSDHGTGGEKLFF.

This sequence joins TRBV6-5 and TRBJ1-1; D possibly corresponds to TRBD1 (6 bases). The CDR3 length is 15 residues. The germline V gene has CDR1 MNHEY and CDR2 SVGAGI. Trimming pared 6 bases from V and 1 base from J, leaving 15 bases between. The CDR3 DNA reads as TGTGCCAGCAGGCGAACCGGGACACCGAACACTGAAGCTTTCTTT. Protein sequence: CASRRTGTPNTEAFF.

V and J are TRBV18 and TRBJ1-1, with unresolved D. The CDR3 loop spans 18 amino acids. Trimming took off 2 bases at V and 0 bases at J, with 19 bases between the two ends. Germline-derived CDR1 and CDR2 are KGHSH and LQKENI. The CDR3 protein is CASSPVGSRTFMNTEAFF. CDR3 bases: TGTGCCAGCTCACCAGTCGGGTCTAGGACTTTTATGAACACTGAAGCTTTCTTT. Drawing the rest from reference TRBV18 and TRBJ1-1, the complete variable domain is NAGVMQNPRHLVRRRGQEARLRCSPMKGHSHVYWYRQLPEEGLKFMVYLQKENIIDESGMPKERFSAEFPKEGPSILRIQQVVRGDSAAYFCASSPVGSRTFMNTEAFFGQGTRLTVV.

The chain has TRBV5-1 and TRBJ2-5; a possible D gene is TRBD1 (6 bases). This CDR3 is 13 amino acids long. Germline loops: CDR1 SGHRS, CDR2 YFSETQ. V lost 1 base, J lost 4 bases, and 8 bases lay in between. CDR3 bases: TGCGCCAGCAGCTTGCAGGGGTCAGAGACCCAGTACTTC. Translated, it gives CASSLQGSETQYF.

The V and J genes are TRBV29-1 and TRBJ2-3; D unresolved. This CDR3 has 12 amino acids. Looked up from germline, CDR1 is SQVTM and CDR2 is ANQGSEA. V lost 5 bases to trimming and J lost 2 bases, with 8 bases between them. The DNA of the CDR3 is TGCAGCGTTATGGCTTTCACAGATACGCAGTATTTT. It specifies CSVMAFTDTQYF.

The chain has TRBV19 and TRBJ2-7; D uncertain. This CDR3 is 13 amino acids long. V was shortened by 7 bases and J by 3 bases, with 13 bases between the two germline ends. Germline V lookup: CDR1 LNHDA, CDR2 SQIVND (reference sequence). CDR3 in DNA: TGTGCCAGTAATCATGGTCCGGGCTACGAGCAGTACTTC. It encodes CASNHGPGYEQYF.

The chain combines TRBV5-1 with TRBJ1-6; D unclear. V lost 3 bases and J lost 5, with 6 bases in between. Germline V gives CDR1 SGHRS, CDR2 YFSETQ. This CDR3 has 13 residues. The CDR3 reads CASSSGNNSPLHF. CDR3 in DNA: TGCGCCAGCAGCTCCGGGAATAATTCACCCCTCCACTTT.